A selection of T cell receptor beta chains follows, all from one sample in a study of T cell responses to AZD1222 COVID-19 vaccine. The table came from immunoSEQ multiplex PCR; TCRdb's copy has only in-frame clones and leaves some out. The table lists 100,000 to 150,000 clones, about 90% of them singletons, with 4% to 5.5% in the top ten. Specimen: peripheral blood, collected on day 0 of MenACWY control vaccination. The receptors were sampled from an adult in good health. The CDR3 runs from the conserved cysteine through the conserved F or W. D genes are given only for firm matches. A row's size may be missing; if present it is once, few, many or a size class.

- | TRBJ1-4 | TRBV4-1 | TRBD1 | CASSLPQGAKGATNEKLFF | TGCGCCAGCAGCCTCCCACAGGGGGCGAAAGGGGCAACTAATGAAAAACTGTTTTTT
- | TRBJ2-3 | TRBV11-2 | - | CASSSAQSQYF | TGTGCCAGCAGCTCCGCCCAGTCGCAGTATTTT
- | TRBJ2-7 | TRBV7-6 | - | CASSLADTSYEQYF | TGTGCCAGCAGCTTAGCTGACACCTCCTACGAGCAGTACTTC
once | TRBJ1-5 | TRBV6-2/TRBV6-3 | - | CASSYFGQPQHF | TGTGCCAGCAGTTACTTCGGTCAGCCCCAGCATTTT
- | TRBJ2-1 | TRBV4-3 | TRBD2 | CASSQVGGEGSEQFF | TGCGCCAGCAGCCAAGTCGGAGGGGAGGGCAGTGAGCAGTTCTTC
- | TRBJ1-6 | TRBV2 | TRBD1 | CASTSSGTANSPLHF | TGTGCCAGCACCTCAAGCGGGACAGCTAATTCACCCCTCCACTTT
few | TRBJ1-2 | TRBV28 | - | CASSLEQNPYGYTF | TGTGCCAGCAGTTTGGAGCAAAATCCCTATGGCTACACCTTC
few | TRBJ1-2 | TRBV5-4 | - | CASSWDTNYGYTF | TGTGCCAGCAGCTGGGACACTAACTATGGCTACACCTTC
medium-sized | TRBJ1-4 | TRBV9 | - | CASSATTATNEKLFF | TGTGCCAGCAGCGCAACGACAGCAACTAATGAAAAACTGTTTTTT
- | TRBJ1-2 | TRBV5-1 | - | CASSEKTANYGYTF | TGCGCCAGCAGCGAGAAGACAGCTAACTATGGCTACACCTTC
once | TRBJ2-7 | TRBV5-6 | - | CASSSQGYSYEQYF | TGTGCCAGCAGCTCGCAGGGGTATTCCTACGAGCAGTACTTC
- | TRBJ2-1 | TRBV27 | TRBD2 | CASSSGLAGATYNEQFF | TGTGCCAGCAGTTCGGGACTAGCGGGAGCAACCTACAATGAGCAGTTCTTC
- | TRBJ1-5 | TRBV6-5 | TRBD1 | CASSYSGTGVQPQHF | TGTGCCAGCAGTTACTCCGGGACAGGGGTTCAGCCCCAGCATTTT
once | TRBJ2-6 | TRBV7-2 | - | CASSLGTVPLSGANVLTF | TGTGCCAGCAGCCTGGGGACGGTACCCCTCTCAGGGGCCAACGTCCTGACTTTC
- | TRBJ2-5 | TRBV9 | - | CASSPRDSLGETQYF | TGTGCCAGCAGCCCCCGGGACTCACTAGGAGAGACCCAGTACTTC
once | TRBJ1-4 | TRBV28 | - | CASMTDLNEKLFF | TGTGCCAGCATGACGGACCTGAATGAAAAACTGTTTTTT
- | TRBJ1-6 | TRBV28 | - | CASKKGITPLHF | TGTGCCAGCAAAAAGGGGATCACACCCCTCCACTTT
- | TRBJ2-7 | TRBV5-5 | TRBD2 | CASSLGLAMSYEQYF | TGTGCCAGCAGCTTGGGACTAGCTATGAGCTACGAGCAGTACTTC
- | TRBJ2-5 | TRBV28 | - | CASSLTDNQETQYF | TGTGCCAGCAGTCTGACAGATAACCAAGAGACCCAGTACTTC
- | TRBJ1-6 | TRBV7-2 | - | CASSHTYREDNSPLHF | TGTGCCAGCAGCCACACTTACAGGGAGGATAATTCACCCCTCCACTTT
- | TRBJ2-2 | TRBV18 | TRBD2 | CASSGLAGLPGELFF | TGTGCCAGCTCTGGACTAGCGGGTCTGCCCGGGGAGCTGTTTTTT
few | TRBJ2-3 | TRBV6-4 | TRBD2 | CASSDSLAGVDTQYF | TGTGCCAGCAGTGACTCACTAGCGGGGGTGGATACGCAGTATTTT
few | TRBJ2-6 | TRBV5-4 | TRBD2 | CASSFSGGTGANVLTF | TGTGCCAGCAGCTTTTCCGGGGGGACTGGGGCCAACGTCCTGACTTTC
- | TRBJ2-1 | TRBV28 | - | CASSLWWTASFDEQFF | TGTGCCAGCAGTTTATGGTGGACCGCATCTTTCGATGAGCAGTTCTTC
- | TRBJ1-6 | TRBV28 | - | CASSHQGLGNSPLHF | TGTGCCAGCAGTCATCAGGGACTTGGCAATTCACCCCTCCACTTT
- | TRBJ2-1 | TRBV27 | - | CASSLVAYNEQFF | TGTGCCAGCAGTTTAGTGGCCTACAATGAGCAGTTCTTC
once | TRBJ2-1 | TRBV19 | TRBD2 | CASSPSGLAYNEQFF | TGTGCCAGTAGCCCTAGCGGCTTAGCCTACAATGAGCAGTTCTTC
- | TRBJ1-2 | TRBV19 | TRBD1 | CASRSPGTADYGYTF | TGTGCCAGTAGATCTCCCGGGACAGCTGACTATGGCTACACCTTC
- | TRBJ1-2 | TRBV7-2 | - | CASSPNGFYGYTF | TGTGCCAGCAGTCCAAACGGGTTCTATGGCTACACCTTC
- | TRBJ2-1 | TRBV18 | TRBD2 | CASSPLGTSVYNEQFF | TGTGCCAGCTCACCACTCGGGACTAGCGTTTACAATGAGCAGTTCTTC
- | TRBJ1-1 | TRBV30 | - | CAWRRQENTEAFF | TGTGCCTGGAGAAGACAGGAGAACACTGAAGCTTTCTTT
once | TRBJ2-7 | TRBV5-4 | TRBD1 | CASSLSGQGSYEQYF | TGTGCCAGCAGCCTATCGGGACAGGGATCCTACGAGCAGTACTTC
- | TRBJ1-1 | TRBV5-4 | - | CASSLKIGRGTEAFF | TGTGCCAGCAGCCTTAAAATCGGGAGGGGCACTGAAGCTTTCTTT
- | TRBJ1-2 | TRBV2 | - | CASSEPHAYGYTF | TGTGCCAGCAGTGAGCCTCACGCATATGGCTACACCTTC
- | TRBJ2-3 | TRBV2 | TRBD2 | CASIVGGPTDTQYF | TGTGCCAGCATTGTGGGAGGGCCCACAGATACGCAGTATTTT
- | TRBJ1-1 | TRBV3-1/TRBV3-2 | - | CASSQWDTTNTEAFF | TGTGCCAGCAGCCAGTGGGACACGACGAACACTGAAGCTTTCTTT
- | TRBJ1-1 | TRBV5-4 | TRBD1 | CASSYTGGLEAEAFF | TGTGCCAGCAGCTACACAGGGGGTTTGGAGGCTGAAGCTTTCTTT
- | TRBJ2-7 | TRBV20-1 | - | CSASSQGSYEQYF | TGCAGTGCTAGTAGCCAGGGCTCCTACGAGCAGTACTTC
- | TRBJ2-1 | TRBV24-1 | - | CATSDWRRGWQFF | TGTGCCACCAGTGATTGGCGGAGAGGGTGGCAGTTCTTC
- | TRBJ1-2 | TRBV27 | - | CASSWSGGYGYTF | TGTGCCAGCAGTTGGTCCGGGGGGTATGGCTACACCTTC
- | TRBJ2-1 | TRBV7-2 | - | CASSFSTGLSYNEQFF | TGTGCCAGCAGCTTCTCGACAGGATTGTCCTACAATGAGCAGTTCTTC
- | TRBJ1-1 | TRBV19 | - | CASSIGGVVNTEAFF | TGTGCCAGTAGTATAGGGGGGGTCGTGAACACTGAAGCTTTCTTT
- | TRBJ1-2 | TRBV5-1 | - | CASSLEPANYGYTF | TGCGCCAGCAGCTTGGAGCCAGCTAACTATGGCTACACCTTC
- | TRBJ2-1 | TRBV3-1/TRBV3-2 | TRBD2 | CASSPPGGGAYNEQFF | TGTGCCAGCAGCCCCCCCGGCGGGGGGGCCTACAATGAGCAGTTCTTC
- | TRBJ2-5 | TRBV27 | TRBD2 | CASSNLRGGTQYF | TGTGCCAGCAGCAACCTTCGGGGGGGGACCCAGTACTTC
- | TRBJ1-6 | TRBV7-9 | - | CASSPGDQHSPLHF | TGTGCCAGCAGCCCCGGCGATCAGCACTCACCCCTCCACTTT
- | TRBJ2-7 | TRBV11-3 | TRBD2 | CASSLKAGVPYEQYF | TGTGCCAGCAGCCTGAAAGCGGGAGTACCCTACGAGCAGTACTTC
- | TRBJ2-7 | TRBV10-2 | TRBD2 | CASRTSGSYEQYF | TGCGCCAGCAGAACTAGCGGATCTTACGAGCAGTACTTC
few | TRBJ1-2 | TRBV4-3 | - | CASSQDSLGSYGYTF | TGCGCCAGCAGCCAAGATTCTTTAGGCAGCTATGGCTACACCTTC
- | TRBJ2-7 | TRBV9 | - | CASSGDGTSSYEQYF | TGTGCCAGCAGCGGGGATGGAACGAGCTCCTACGAGCAGTACTTC
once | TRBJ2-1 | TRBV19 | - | CASSTTAVGDNEQFF | TGTGCCAGTAGTACCACAGCGGTGGGGGACAATGAGCAGTTCTTC
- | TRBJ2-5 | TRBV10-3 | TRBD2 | CATGTSGRALGWETQYF | TGTGCCACAGGGACTAGCGGGAGGGCCCTCGGTTGGGAGACCCAGTACTTC
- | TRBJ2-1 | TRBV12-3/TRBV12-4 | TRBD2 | CASSFSSGGQFF | TGTGCCAGCAGTTTTTCGAGCGGGGGGCAGTTCTTC
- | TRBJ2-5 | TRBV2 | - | CASSTTETQYF | TGTGCCAGCAGTACGACCGAGACCCAGTACTTC
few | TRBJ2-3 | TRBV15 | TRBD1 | CATSRGTGGASDTQYF | TGTGCCACCAGCAGAGGCACAGGGGGTGCGTCGGATACGCAGTATTTT